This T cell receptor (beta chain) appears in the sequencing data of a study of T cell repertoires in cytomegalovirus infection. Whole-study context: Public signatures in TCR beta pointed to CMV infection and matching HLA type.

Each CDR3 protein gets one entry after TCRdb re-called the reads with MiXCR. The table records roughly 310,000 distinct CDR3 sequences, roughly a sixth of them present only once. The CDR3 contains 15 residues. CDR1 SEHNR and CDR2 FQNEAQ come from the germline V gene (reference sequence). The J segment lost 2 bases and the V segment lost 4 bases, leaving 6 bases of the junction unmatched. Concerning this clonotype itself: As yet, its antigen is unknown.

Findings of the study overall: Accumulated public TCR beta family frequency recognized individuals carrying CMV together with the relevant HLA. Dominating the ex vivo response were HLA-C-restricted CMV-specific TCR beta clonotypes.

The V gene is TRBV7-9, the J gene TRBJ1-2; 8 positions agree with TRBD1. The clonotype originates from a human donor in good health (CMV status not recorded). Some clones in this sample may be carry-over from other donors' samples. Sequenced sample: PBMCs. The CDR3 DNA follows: TGTGCCAGCAGCTACACGAGGACAGGGAACTATGGCTACACCTTC. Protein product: CASSYTRTGNYGYTF.